The rows below give T cell receptor beta chains drawn from one sample of a study of identical twins. A single record per CDR3 protein comes from TCRdb applying MiXCR to the 5' RACE reads. The sample holds a few hundred thousand distinct CDR3 sequences, 20% to 25% seen once. These data were also reused for a study on T cells expressing NK-cell markers.

Source material: CD4+ T cells sorted from blood. These receptors were obtained from a woman younger than 35 in good health. Both conserved end residues are part of each CDR3. A D gene is named only where the DNA matches it firmly. Expanded clones are given a class, and other clones once, few, many or no size at all.

length	V	J	D	size	CDR3	DNA
15	TRBV5-1	TRBJ1-1	-	-	CASSHRGPTNTEAFF	TGCGCCAGCAGCCACCGGGGGCCTACGAACACTGAAGCTTTCTTT
14	TRBV20-1	TRBJ2-2	-	few	CSASRGGEGGELFF	TGCAGTGCTAGCCGAGGCGGGGAAGGCGGGGAGCTGTTTTTT
13	TRBV5-1	TRBJ2-3	-	few	CASSRKSTDTQYF	TGCGCCAGCAGCAGGAAATCCACAGATACGCAGTATTTT
16	TRBV5-6	TRBJ2-2	TRBD1	once	CASSLADRGYTGELFF	TGTGCCAGCAGCTTGGCGGACAGGGGTTACACCGGGGAGCTGTTTTTT
14	TRBV10-3	TRBJ2-7	TRBD1	-	CAIRRQGGTYEQYF	TGTGCCATCAGAAGACAGGGTGGCACCTACGAGCAGTACTTC
14	TRBV6-2/TRBV6-3	TRBJ2-7	TRBD1	-	CASSYFRTGIEQYF	TGTGCCAGCAGTTACTTTCGGACAGGGATCGAGCAGTACTTC
14	TRBV4-3	TRBJ2-1	-	few	CASSQDFGYNEQFF	TGCGCCAGCAGCCAAGATTTTGGCTACAATGAGCAGTTCTTC
15	TRBV7-7	TRBJ2-5	-	-	CASSLRRDGGNTQYF	TGTGCCAGCAGCTTAAGACGGGACGGAGGAAACACCCAGTACTTC
15	TRBV19	TRBJ2-1	TRBD2	-	CASTTSGRAANEQFF	TGTGCCAGTACCACAAGCGGGAGGGCCGCAAATGAGCAGTTCTTC
14	TRBV4-2	TRBJ2-7	-	-	CASGPGPTSYEQYF	TGTGCCAGCGGCCCCGGGCCTACCTCCTACGAGCAGTACTTC
15	TRBV7-8	TRBJ2-7	-	-	CASSAIVTGNYEQYF	TGTGCCAGCAGCGCTATTGTTACAGGGAACTACGAGCAGTACTTC
13	TRBV20-1	TRBJ1-1	-	few	CSGQLHMNTEAFF	TGCAGCGGGCAGCTACACATGAACACTGAAGCTTTCTTT
13	TRBV7-9	TRBJ1-1	-	few	CASSPIYNTEAFF	TGTGCCAGCAGCCCCATCTATAACACTGAAGCTTTCTTT
14	TRBV20-1	TRBJ2-7	TRBD2	-	CSARMGGSLEEQYF	TGCAGTGCTAGAATGGGCGGGAGCCTGGAAGAGCAGTACTTC
14	TRBV20-1	TRBJ2-3	-	few	CSARLGGGTDTQYF	TGCAGTGCTAGACTAGGGGGAGGGACAGATACGCAGTATTTT
14	TRBV12-3/TRBV12-4	TRBJ1-6	-	-	CASRAGTYYSPLHF	TGTGCCAGCAGGGCCGGGACATACTATTCACCCCTCCACTTT
12	TRBV20-1	TRBJ2-5	-	-	CSALRGSETQYF	TGCAGTGCCCTCCGGGGGTCAGAGACCCAGTACTTC
15	TRBV10-3	TRBJ2-3	TRBD2	few	CAISVLAGVGDTQYF	TGTGCCATCAGTGTCTTAGCGGGAGTAGGAGATACGCAGTATTTT
17	TRBV7-2	TRBJ2-1	TRBD2	many	CASSLTPTSGTYNEQFF	TGTGCCAGCAGCTTAACACCGACTAGCGGGACCTACAATGAGCAGTTCTTC
14	TRBV7-9	TRBJ1-1	-	few	CASSVRGLSTEAFF	TGTGCCAGCAGCGTCAGGGGTCTTAGCACTGAAGCTTTCTTT
18	TRBV20-1	TRBJ2-2	TRBD2	-	CSARGLPGLAGSSGELFF	TGCAGTGCTAGAGGACTACCGGGACTAGCGGGGTCTAGCGGGGAGCTGTTTTTT
14	TRBV18	TRBJ1-5	-	-	CASSPALWTQPQHF	TGTGCCAGCTCACCGGCTTTGTGGACTCAGCCCCAGCATTTT
15	TRBV20-1	TRBJ2-2	TRBD2	-	CSARAPGGGYGELFF	TGCAGTGCTAGAGCACCGGGCGGGGGGTACGGGGAGCTGTTTTTT
14	TRBV5-5	TRBJ2-1	-	few	CASSLANGAGEQFF	TGTGCCAGCAGCTTGGCTAATGGGGCGGGTGAGCAGTTCTTC
18	TRBV4-1	TRBJ2-7	-	-	CASSQEWRRDTLSYEQYF	TGCGCCAGCAGCCAAGAATGGCGCCGGGACACCCTCTCCTACGAGCAGTACTTC
14	TRBV12-3/TRBV12-4	TRBJ2-7	TRBD1	many	CASSFGTGEYEQYF	TGTGCCAGCAGTTTTGGGACAGGGGAATACGAGCAGTACTTC
12	TRBV29-1	TRBJ2-7	-	-	CSVEGSGYEQYF	TGCAGCGTTGAGGGATCTGGGTACGAGCAGTACTTC